The 5 T cell receptor beta chains listed next were all sequenced from one sample in a study of T cells in Graves' hyperthyroidism and ophthalmopathy. Amplification of TCR beta CDR3 regions was performed using RNA transcripts as template. A set of HTBI primers served as the primers for a first-round RT-PCR of the TCR CDR3. TCRdb processed the multiplex PCR reads anew with MiXCR; each CDR3 protein has one entry. The table lists under 450,000 distinct CDR3 sequences, 15% to 19% of them singletons, with 11% to 15% in the top ten. The sequencing sample was made of blood. All receptors derive from a woman younger than 30 with Graves' hyperthyroidism.

Ten or more counts support this clonotype. The gene calls are TRBV28 and TRBJ2-1; 13 bases align to TRBD2. CDR3 length equals 17 residues. Germline V CDR1 and CDR2: MDHEN, SYDVKM. J gave up 4 bases and V 4 bases, and 7 bases lay outside the gene matches. Here the CDR3 reads CASSWTSGSIGYNEQFF. CDR3 DNA: TGTGCCAGCAGTTGGACTAGCGGGAGCATCGGGTACAATGAGCAGTTCTTC. Complete variable domain (other parts from reference TRBV28 and TRBJ2-1): DVKVTQSSRYLVKRTGEKVFLECVQDMDHENMFWYRQDPGLGLRLIYFSYDVKMKEKGDIPEGYSVSREKKERFSLILESASTNQTSMYLCASSWTSGSIGYNEQFFGPGTRLTVL.

This clonotype appeared many times. The genes are TRBV6-1 and TRBJ2-7, with a weak D call TRBD2 (6 bases). The CDR3 contains 14 residues. The V and J ends lost 6 bases and 7 bases respectively, with 19 bases between them. The V gene's germline CDR1 is MNHNS and CDR2 SASEGT. The CDR3: CASSSQSGGNEQYF. The CDR3 DNA follows: TGTGCCAGCAGCTCCCAGAGTGGGGGGAATGAGCAGTACTTC.

V is TRBV10-2 and J is TRBJ2-7, with D perhaps TRBD2 (6 bases). The CDR3 sequence is 15 residues long. The V end was cut by 0 bases, the J end by 2 bases, with 11 bases between. The germline CDR1 and CDR2 sequences are WSHSY and SAAADI. The CDR3 reads CASSESPGVPYEQYF. The DNA for the CDR3 is TGCGCCAGCAGTGAGTCACCGGGGGTTCCCTACGAGCAGTACTTC.

The table lists this clonotype with many counts. The V and J genes are TRBV18 and TRBJ1-1; 9 nucleotides align to TRBD1. From germline, CDR1 is KGHSH and CDR2 LQKENI. CDR3 size: 15 residues. J gave up 4 bases and V 4 bases, and 7 bases lay outside the gene matches. The CDR3 region has the DNA TGTGCCAGCTCACTCGCACAGGGGGCTCGCACTGAAGCTTTCTTT. Translation gives CASSLAQGARTEAFF.

This clonotype came up many times. V and J are TRBV11-1 and TRBJ2-7; D gene ambiguous. V was clipped by 0 bases and J by 1 base, with 7 bases between them. Per the germline V gene, CDR1 is SGHAT and CDR2 is FQDESV (reference sequence). This CDR3 has 14 amino acids. In nucleotides, the CDR3 is TGTGCCAGCAGCTTAGCCCTTAGATCCTACGAGCAGTACTTC. Translation gives CASSLALRSYEQYF. The full variable domain, completed using reference TRBV11-1 and TRBJ2-7, is EAEVAQSPRYKITEKSQAVAFWCDPISGHATLYWYRQILGQGPELLVQFQDESVVDDSQLPKDRFSAERLKGVDSTLKIQPAELGDSAMYLCASSLALRSYEQYFGPGTRLTVT.